This is a list of T cell receptor beta chains from one sample in a study of blood T cells in healthy people across ages. Via MiXCR, TCRdb re-called the 5' RACE reads, giving one row per CDR3 protein. The repertoire has 660,000 or so distinct CDR3 sequences, roughly three fifths of them found once; the top ten carry 30% to 45%. Sequenced input: blood. These TCRs come from a man aged 55 to 70 in good health. Both conserved end residues are part of each CDR3. Fields, in order: CDR3 length, D gene, clone size, V gene, J gene, CDR3 protein, CDR3 DNA. D genes are given only for firm matches. The listing skips clone size in some rows; elsewhere it reads once, few, many or a size class.

>14|TRBD1|-|TRBV7-9|TRBJ2-7
CARLGQGAKNEQYF
TGTGCCAGGTTAGGACAGGGGGCGAAGAATGAGCAGTACTTC
>12|-|-|TRBV18|TRBJ1-2
CASSPGGAGYTF
TGTGCCAGCTCACCTGGAGGAGCCGGCTACACCTTC
>11|-|-|TRBV7-8|TRBJ2-5
CTSSSAGTQYF
TGTACCAGCAGCTCAGCCGGGACCCAGTACTTC
>13|-|many|TRBV20-1|TRBJ1-5
CSASGGSNQPQHF
TGCAGTGCTAGCGGGGGGAGCAATCAGCCCCAGCATTTT
>17|-|-|TRBV5-1|TRBJ2-7
CASSLEAGTIFSYEQYF
TGCGCCAGCAGCTTGGAGGCAGGCACTATATTCTCCTACGAGCAGTACTTC
>13|TRBD1|few|TRBV29-1|TRBJ2-6
CSVDDRGSNVLTF
TGCAGCGTGGACGACAGGGGGTCCAACGTCCTGACTTTC
>11|-|-|TRBV18|TRBJ2-7
CASSPDREQYF
TGTGCCAGCTCACCTGACAGGGAGCAGTACTTC
>14|-|few|TRBV11-2|TRBJ2-7
CASSLVRGAYEQYF
TGTGCCAGCAGCTTAGTTCGGGGAGCCTACGAGCAGTACTTC
>14|-|-|TRBV6-1|TRBJ1-1
CASFQGRGSTEAFF
TGTGCCAGCTTCCAAGGAAGGGGAAGCACTGAAGCTTTCTTT
>17|TRBD2|-|TRBV4-1|TRBJ2-1
CASSQEYGTSGYNEQFF
TGCGCCAGCAGCCAAGAATATGGGACTAGCGGGTACAATGAGCAGTTCTTC
>14|-|-|TRBV11-2|TRBJ1-4
CASSAQDPNEKLFF
TGTGCCAGCAGCGCCCAGGACCCTAATGAAAAACTGTTTTTT
>15|-|-|TRBV2|TRBJ2-4
CASSDLDRTQGIQYF
TGTGCCAGCAGCGACCTGGACCGCACCCAGGGCATTCAGTACTTC
>11|-|-|TRBV5-1|TRBJ2-3
CASCSTDTQYF
TGCGCCAGCTGTTCCACAGATACGCAGTATTTT
>11|-|-|TRBV12-3/TRBV12-4|TRBJ2-3
CASSPRGAQYF
TGTGCCAGCAGCCCAAGGGGCGCGCAGTATTTT
>12|-|few|TRBV20-1|TRBJ2-5
CSALATQETQYF
TGCAGTGCCCTAGCGACGCAAGAGACCCAGTACTTC
>12|-|few|TRBV20-1|TRBJ2-4
CSARPDQNIQYF
TGCAGTGCTAGACCGGATCAGAACATTCAGTACTTC
>14|-|-|TRBV7-2|TRBJ1-4
CASSPDQTNEKLFF
TGTGCCAGCAGCCCCGATCAAACTAATGAAAAACTGTTTTTT
>14|-|-|TRBV5-1|TRBJ2-5
CASSPGAGEETQYF
TGCGCCAGCAGCCCTGGAGCAGGGGAAGAGACCCAGTACTTC
>14|-|-|TRBV25-1|TRBJ2-3
CASSGGLATDTQYF
TGTGCCAGCAGTGGAGGGCTAGCAACAGATACGCAGTATTTT
>16|TRBD1|-|TRBV6-5|TRBJ2-7
CASSSEAGTGVYEQYF
TGTGCCAGCAGTTCCGAAGCCGGGACAGGGGTTTACGAGCAGTACTTC
>17|TRBD1|-|TRBV20-1|TRBJ2-3
CSARALGETGSTDTQYF
TGCAGTGCTAGAGCTTTAGGGGAGACAGGGTCCACAGATACGCAGTATTTT
>14|-|-|TRBV5-1|TRBJ1-2
CASSRAGARYGYTF
TGCGCCAGCAGCAGGGCAGGGGCGCGATATGGCTACACCTTC
>14|-|few|TRBV5-1|TRBJ2-1
CASSLAAPYNEQFF
TGCGCCAGCAGCTTGGCTGCGCCCTACAATGAGCAGTTCTTC
>14|-|-|TRBV6-5|TRBJ2-5
CASSYGGEAETQYF
TGTGCCAGCAGTTACGGCGGGGAGGCAGAGACCCAGTACTTC
>12|-|-|TRBV29-1|TRBJ2-2
CSVDISGSELFF
TGCAGCGTTGACATTTCAGGCTCCGAGCTGTTTTTT
>14|-|-|TRBV11-2|TRBJ2-5
CASSLSRGTETQYF
TGTGCCAGCAGCTTAAGTAGAGGGACAGAGACCCAGTACTTC
>13|-|-|TRBV6-1|TRBJ2-7
CASRETGLHEQYF
TGTGCCAGCAGGGAAACAGGTCTCCACGAGCAGTACTTC
>14|TRBD2|-|TRBV20-1|TRBJ2-3
CSARVAGVRDTQYF
TGCAGTGCTAGGGTAGCGGGGGTACGGGATACGCAGTATTTT
>15|-|-|TRBV18|TRBJ1-2
CASSSRGGALSGYTF
TGTGCCAGCTCGTCGAGGGGAGGGGCCCTCAGTGGCTACACCTTC
>14|TRBD1|-|TRBV6-5|TRBJ1-2
CASKLDRHAYGYTF
TGTGCCAGCAAGTTGGACAGGCACGCCTATGGCTACACCTTC
>14|-|-|TRBV5-1|TRBJ1-1
CASTLAGGLNEAFF
TGCGCCAGTACCCTTGCTGGGGGGCTGAATGAAGCTTTCTTT
>13|-|once|TRBV9|TRBJ2-2
CASSAKNTGELFF
TGTGCCAGCAGCGCAAAGAACACCGGGGAGCTGTTTTTT
>15|-|once|TRBV4-3|TRBJ2-6
CASSRGYSGANVLTF
TGCGCCAGCAGCCGGGGATACTCTGGGGCCAACGTCCTGACTTTC
>16|-|once|TRBV10-3|TRBJ2-4
CAISEGHLLAKNVQYF
TGTGCCATCAGTGAAGGACACCTTCTAGCCAAAAACGTTCAGTACTTC
>15|TRBD1|-|TRBV5-1|TRBJ1-5
CASSLEGAHRQPQHF
TGCGCCAGCAGCTTGGAGGGGGCGCACCGTCAGCCCCAGCATTTT
>12|-|-|TRBV20-1|TRBJ2-7
CSARGSPYEQYF
TGCAGTGCCCGGGGCAGCCCCTACGAGCAGTACTTC